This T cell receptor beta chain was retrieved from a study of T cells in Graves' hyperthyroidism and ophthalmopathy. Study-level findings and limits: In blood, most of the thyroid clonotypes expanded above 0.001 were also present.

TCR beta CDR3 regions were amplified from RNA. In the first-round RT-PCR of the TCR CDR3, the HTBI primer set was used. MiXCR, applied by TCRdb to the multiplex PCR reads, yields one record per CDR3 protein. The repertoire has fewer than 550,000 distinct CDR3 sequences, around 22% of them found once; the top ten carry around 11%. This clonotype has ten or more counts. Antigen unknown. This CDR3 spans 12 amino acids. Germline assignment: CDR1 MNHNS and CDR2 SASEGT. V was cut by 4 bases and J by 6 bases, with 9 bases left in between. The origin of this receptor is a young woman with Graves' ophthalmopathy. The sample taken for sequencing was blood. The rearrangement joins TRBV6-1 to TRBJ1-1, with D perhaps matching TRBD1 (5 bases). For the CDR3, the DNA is TGTGCCAGCAGTGGGGGGGGAGCTGAAGCTTTCTTT. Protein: CASSGGGAEAFF.